Shown below are 13 T cell receptor beta chains from a single sample sequenced in a study of cytomegalovirus exposure and HLA in healthy donors. The PCR contained 60 Vbeta and 13 Jbeta primers. Method: immunoSEQ multiplex PCR; TCRdb's copy keeps in-frame clones and lacks some. The table records around 150,000 clones, less than 85% of them present only once. The specimen was PBMCs. These receptors came from a man between 40 and 49 years old in good health and CMV-seronegative.

The rearrangement links TRBV19 to TRBJ2-7; 9 bases match TRBD2. V dropped 3 bases and J dropped 3; count of bases not matched to a gene: 6. Germline-derived CDR1 and CDR2 are LNHDA and SQIVND (reference sequence). The CDR3 extends over 15 amino acids. This CDR3 is CASSMGAGGIYEQYF. For the CDR3, the DNA is TGTGCCAGTAGTATGGGAGCGGGAGGAATCTACGAGCAGTACTTC.

The rearrangement joins TRBV2 to TRBJ2-1, with D possibly matching TRBD1 (5 bases). V was shortened by 4 bases and J by 0 bases, with 10 bases between the two germline ends. The CDR3 spans 15 residues. Per the germline V gene, CDR1 is SNHLY and CDR2 is FYNNEI. The CDR3 DNA sequence: TGTGCCAGCAGTGCACAGGTTGGCTCCTACAATGAGCAGTTCTTC. Its protein product is CASSAQVGSYNEQFF.

The V gene is TRBV7-9, the J gene TRBJ1-1; D perhaps matches TRBD1 (5 bases). The CDR3 runs 13 residues. The germline V and J ends were trimmed by 1 base and 7 bases, with 10 bases remaining between them. The germline V gene has CDR1 SEHNR and CDR2 FQNEAQ (reference sequence). The CDR3 loop reads CASSLEAGFEAFF. CDR3 nucleotide sequence: TGTGCCAGCAGCTTAGAAGCAGGGTTTGAAGCTTTCTTT.

The rearrangement uses TRBV5-6 and TRBJ1-6; D remains ambiguous. Trimming pared 1 base from V and 11 bases from J, leaving 7 bases between. The CDR3 has 12 residues. Germline V gene sequence: CDR1 SGHDT, CDR2 YYEEEE. The CDR3 DNA follows: TGTGCCAGCAGCTTGCGGTCGGCACCCCTCCACTTT. This codes for CASSLRSAPLHF.

This clone was counted only a few times. V gene TRBV23-1 combines with J gene TRBJ1-5, with D possibly being TRBD1 (6 bases). TRBV23-1 is an ORF; its function is uncertain. CDR3 length equals 18 residues. V lost 1 base and J 3 bases, leaving 19 bases between the germline ends. CDR3: CASSQFCTGNGDNQPQHF. As DNA, the CDR3 is TGCGCCAGCAGTCAATTTTGCACAGGGAATGGAGACAATCAGCCCCAGCATTTT.

The chain carries TRBV18 and TRBJ1-5, with TRBD1 matching 9 bases. The length of the CDR3 is 14 residues. The V gene end was trimmed by 6 bases and the J gene end by 6 bases; junction bases not matched to a gene: 6. Per the germline V gene, CDR1 is KGHSH and CDR2 is LQKENI. CDR3 coding DNA: TGTGCCAGCTCCAACGGACAGGGGAGTCAGCCCCAGCATTTT. Encoded protein: CASSNGQGSQPQHF. The full variable domain, its missing parts supplied by reference TRBV18 and TRBJ1-5, is NAGVMQNPRHLVRRRGQEARLRCSPMKGHSHVYWYRQLPEEGLKFMVYLQKENIIDESGMPKERFSAEFPKEGPSILRIQQVVRGDSAAYFCASSNGQGSQPQHFGDGTRLSIL.

The chain uses TRBV7-9 and TRBJ2-7, with D tentatively TRBD1 (5 bases). The germline V and J ends were trimmed by 3 bases and 6 bases, with 12 bases remaining between them. The CDR3 runs to 13 residues. Per germline, CDR1 SEHNR and CDR2 FQNEAQ (reference sequence). The CDR3: CASSFAREGEQYF. The CDR3 nucleotides read TGTGCCAGCAGCTTCGCCAGGGAAGGCGAGCAGTACTTC.

The chain has TRBV6-1 and TRBJ1-1; perhaps TRBD1 as D (5 bases). Trimming left V 4 bases short and J 3 bases short, with 12 bases between. This CDR3 contains 14 residues. Germline V gene data show CDR1 as MNHNS and CDR2 as SASEGT. The CDR3 DNA sequence: TGTGCCAGCAGTGTGCAGGGAGGGGACACTGAAGCTTTCTTT. Amino acid sequence: CASSVQGGDTEAFF.

V usage is TRBV4-3 and J usage is TRBJ2-4; D is ambiguous. V dropped 1 base and J dropped 11 bases, with 12 bases sitting between them. Germline CDR1 is LGHNA and CDR2 is YSLEER. The length of the CDR3 is 13 residues. The CDR3 region is CASSQGKLGVQYF. The CDR3 DNA reads TGCGCCAGCAGCCAAGGAAAACTGGGCGTTCAGTACTTC.

The rearrangement links TRBV7-6 to TRBJ2-1; 8 bases are shared with TRBD2. This CDR3 has 15 amino acids. Trimming at V came to 3 bases and at J to 9 bases, leaving 10 bases not matched to a gene. The V gene's germline CDR1 is SGHVS and CDR2 FNYEAQ. CDR3 residues: CASSFEGGGSGEQFF. The CDR3 nucleotides read TGTGCCAGCAGCTTCGAAGGCGGGGGGTCTGGTGAGCAGTTCTTC.

The rearrangement links TRBV6-5 to TRBJ1-5; D might be TRBD1 (6 bases). The CDR3 covers 15 residues. V lost 6 bases to trimming and J lost 3 bases, with 15 bases between them. Germline loops: CDR1 MNHEY, CDR2 SVGAGI. Written as DNA, the CDR3 is TGTGCCAGCAGCCCGGACAGTAGAGTCAATCAGCCCCAGCATTTT. Translating it yields CASSPDSRVNQPQHF.

The chain combines TRBV5-1 with TRBJ2-5; TRBD2 is a possible D gene (6 bases). This CDR3 has 15 amino acids. Trimming removed 0 bases at V and 5 bases at J, with 14 bases between. Germline V gene data show CDR1 as SGHRS and CDR2 as YFSETQ. CDR3 protein: CASSLAGTSGETQYF. CDR3 sequence (DNA): TGCGCCAGCAGCTTGGCCGGGACTTCGGGTGAGACCCAGTACTTC.

The chain uses TRBV12-5 and TRBJ2-7; D uncertain. V lost 6 bases to trimming and J lost 0 bases, with 21 bases between them. The CDR3 extends over 17 amino acids. Germline loops: CDR1 LGHNT, CDR2 FRNRAP. CDR3 in DNA: TGTGCTAGTGGCCCACCCCCCTCCCAAAGGAGCTCCTACGAGCAGTACTTC. This gives the protein CASGPPPSQRSSYEQYF.